This TCR beta chain was obtained from a study of blood T cell repertoires in COVID-19. Overall study: There were acute and convalescent COVID-19 samples, and they came from the United States, Italy and Spain. The cDNA or gDNA used as material had been derived from T cells, B-cell-depleted T cells, or PBMCs.

Produced via immunoSEQ multiplex PCR; TCRdb's table is partial and in-frame only. This sample carries about 250,000 clones, under 90% of them seen once, and the ten largest clones take less than 2%. Participants' reported clinical history set cohort assignment. This TCR came from a man aged 40-49 years who had recovered from COVID-19. Sequencing was carried out using PBMCs or T cells enriched from blood (not recorded which).

The DNA of the CDR3 is TGTGCCAGCAGCAAACAGGGGCTAGCAACCGGGGAGCTGTTTTTT. It translates to CASSKQGLATGELFF. The chain links TRBV7-2 to TRBJ2-2; TRBD1 matches at 7 bases. The CDR3 has 15 amino acids. V shed 5 bases, J shed 5 bases, and the junction held 8 bases outside the gene matches. Germline assignment: CDR1 SGHTA and CDR2 FQGNSA. The entire variable domain, with the rest obtained from reference TRBV7-2 and TRBJ2-2, is as follows: GAGVSQSPSNKVTEKGKDVELRCDPISGHTALYWYRQSLGQGLEFLIYFQGNSAPDKSGLPSDRFSAERTGGSVSTLTIQRTQQEDSAVYLCASSKQGLATGELFFGEGSRLTVL.